This TCR beta chain was retrieved from a study of blood T cell repertoires in COVID-19. Study-level information: PBMCs, B-cell-depleted T cells, or T cells were the source of the cDNA or gDNA that made up the material.

The method was immunoSEQ multiplex PCR; TCRdb's version includes in-frame clones alone and lacks a portion of them. The table lists around 170,000 clones, under 90% of them singletons, with roughly an eighth in the top ten. The CDR3 covers 11 residues. Looked up from germline, CDR1 is SGHNT and CDR2 is YENEEA. Trimming took 7 bases from V and 7 from J, leaving 8 bases between them. The clonotype originates from a man aged 30 to 39 with active or convalescent COVID-19. The V and J genes are TRBV11-3 and TRBJ1-5, with D uncertain. Sequenced sample: peripheral blood. CDR3 sequence reads: CASTAGQPQHF. The CDR3, as DNA: TGTGCCAGCACTGCGGGCCAGCCCCAGCATTTT.